These T cell receptor beta chains were read from a single sample in a study of control samples from healthy donors and cancer patients. Assay used: immunoSEQ multiplex PCR; TCRdb lists only in-frame clones, some missing. The table shows 100,000 to 150,000 clones, with 85% to 90% occurring only once. The source material was blood. These receptors originate from a man aged 30-40 years in good health. The CDR3 runs from the conserved cysteine through the conserved F or W. The order of the fields is J gene, V gene, D gene, clone size, CDR3 protein, CDR3 DNA. A D gene is named only where the DNA matches it firmly. Only part of the rows carry a size: once, few, many, or a class if the clone is expanded.

j_call: TRBJ1-3
v_call: TRBV29-1
d_call: .
clone_size: .
cdr3_aa: CSVGSSGNTIYF
cdr3_nt: TGCAGCGTTGGGAGCTCTGGAAACACCATATATTTT

j_call: TRBJ1-1
v_call: TRBV5-1
d_call: TRBD1
clone_size: .
cdr3_aa: CASSWRTGGDTEAFF
cdr3_nt: TGCGCCAGCAGCTGGAGGACAGGGGGAGATACTGAAGCTTTCTTT

j_call: TRBJ2-1
v_call: TRBV6-5
d_call: TRBD1
clone_size: once
cdr3_aa: CASRPGTGNEQFF
cdr3_nt: TGTGCCAGCAGGCCGGGGACAGGGAACGAGCAGTTCTTC

j_call: TRBJ1-2
v_call: TRBV10-3
d_call: TRBD1
clone_size: .
cdr3_aa: CAISGRQGANYGYTF
cdr3_nt: TGTGCCATCAGTGGTAGACAGGGGGCCAACTATGGCTACACCTTC

j_call: TRBJ1-3
v_call: TRBV4-1
d_call: .
clone_size: .
cdr3_aa: CASSQGLFLEFSSGNTIYF
cdr3_nt: TGCGCCAGCAGCCAAGGTCTTTTCTTGGAGTTCAGCTCTGGAAACACCATATATTTT

j_call: TRBJ1-1
v_call: TRBV5-5
d_call: .
clone_size: .
cdr3_aa: CASSWEGGNTEAFF
cdr3_nt: TGTGCCAGCAGCTGGGAAGGGGGGAACACTGAAGCTTTCTTT

j_call: TRBJ2-4
v_call: TRBV19
d_call: .
clone_size: .
cdr3_aa: CASSPWTDLAKNIQYF
cdr3_nt: TGTGCCAGTAGTCCTTGGACAGATCTAGCCAAAAACATTCAGTACTTC

j_call: TRBJ1-1
v_call: TRBV7-9
d_call: .
clone_size: .
cdr3_aa: CASSPTLGNTEAFF
cdr3_nt: TGTGCCAGCAGCCCAACCTTAGGGAACACTGAAGCTTTCTTT

j_call: TRBJ1-1
v_call: TRBV12-3/TRBV12-4
d_call: .
clone_size: .
cdr3_aa: CASSVAQGAEAFF
cdr3_nt: TGTGCCAGCAGTGTCGCACAGGGAGCTGAAGCTTTCTTT

j_call: TRBJ2-1
v_call: TRBV7-3
d_call: TRBD2
clone_size: .
cdr3_aa: CASSRGDLAGYNEQFF
cdr3_nt: TGTGCCAGCAGCCGCGGGGATCTAGCGGGGTACAATGAGCAGTTCTTC

j_call: TRBJ2-5
v_call: TRBV3-1/TRBV3-2
d_call: TRBD1
clone_size: few
cdr3_aa: CASSYYGQGIRETQYF
cdr3_nt: TGTGCCAGCAGCTACTACGGACAGGGAATTAGGGAGACCCAGTACTTC

j_call: TRBJ1-2
v_call: TRBV7-9
d_call: .
clone_size: .
cdr3_aa: CASSSEVGDYGYTF
cdr3_nt: TGTGCCAGCAGCTCAGAGGTGGGAGACTATGGCTACACCTTC

j_call: TRBJ1-6
v_call: TRBV4-1
d_call: .
clone_size: .
cdr3_aa: CASSQESKASSPLHF
cdr3_nt: TGCGCCAGCAGCCAAGAAAGTAAGGCCTCTTCACCCCTCCACTTT

j_call: TRBJ2-3
v_call: TRBV3-1/TRBV3-2
d_call: .
clone_size: .
cdr3_aa: CASSQGGQASTDTQYF
cdr3_nt: TGTGCCAGCAGCCAAGGGGGGCAAGCAAGCACAGATACGCAGTATTTT

j_call: TRBJ1-5
v_call: TRBV27
d_call: .
clone_size: few
cdr3_aa: CASSLSAGQPQHF
cdr3_nt: TGTGCCAGCAGTTTATCGGCGGGACAGCCCCAGCATTTT

j_call: TRBJ1-2
v_call: TRBV2
d_call: TRBD1
clone_size: .
cdr3_aa: CASRGQALNGYTF
cdr3_nt: TGTGCCAGCAGGGGACAGGCGTTGAATGGCTACACCTTC

j_call: TRBJ2-5
v_call: TRBV24-1
d_call: .
clone_size: .
cdr3_aa: CATSDQERDLETQYF
cdr3_nt: TGTGCCACCAGTGACCAAGAGAGGGACTTGGAGACCCAGTACTTC

j_call: TRBJ2-4
v_call: TRBV7-9
d_call: TRBD1
clone_size: .
cdr3_aa: CASSRTGAKNIQYF
cdr3_nt: TGTGCCAGCAGCCGGACAGGGGCCAAAAACATTCAGTACTTC

j_call: TRBJ1-3
v_call: TRBV19
d_call: .
clone_size: .
cdr3_aa: CASSTRERGAGNTIYF
cdr3_nt: TGTGCCAGTAGTACACGAGAGAGGGGTGCTGGAAACACCATATATTTT

j_call: TRBJ1-2
v_call: TRBV25-1
d_call: .
clone_size: .
cdr3_aa: CASSDRGFYGYTF
cdr3_nt: TGTGCCAGCAGTGATAGAGGCTTCTATGGCTACACCTTC

j_call: TRBJ2-7
v_call: TRBV10-1
d_call: TRBD1
clone_size: .
cdr3_aa: CASSGQGLSYEQYF
cdr3_nt: TGCGCCAGCAGCGGACAGGGCCTCTCCTACGAGCAGTACTTC

j_call: TRBJ1-1
v_call: TRBV7-3
d_call: TRBD1
clone_size: .
cdr3_aa: CASSSGQGNTEAFF
cdr3_nt: TGTGCCAGCAGCAGCGGACAGGGGAACACTGAAGCTTTCTTT

j_call: TRBJ2-2
v_call: TRBV7-3
d_call: .
clone_size: .
cdr3_aa: CASSLNARIGELFF
cdr3_nt: TGTGCCAGCAGCTTAAATGCGAGGATCGGGGAGCTGTTTTTT

j_call: TRBJ2-3
v_call: TRBV5-1
d_call: .
clone_size: .
cdr3_aa: CASSYGESTDTQYF
cdr3_nt: TGCGCCAGCAGCTACGGGGAAAGCACAGATACGCAGTATTTT

j_call: TRBJ2-5
v_call: TRBV6-5
d_call: .
clone_size: .
cdr3_aa: CASSPGPQQTQYF
cdr3_nt: TGTGCCAGCAGTCCCGGTCCACAACAGACCCAGTACTTC

j_call: TRBJ1-5
v_call: TRBV7-2
d_call: TRBD1
clone_size: .
cdr3_aa: CASSFRQGGQPQHF
cdr3_nt: TGTGCCAGCAGCTTTAGACAGGGTGGTCAGCCCCAGCATTTT